A single sample is the source of the 20 T cell receptor beta chains below, sequenced in a study of T cell repertoires in cytomegalovirus infection. From the reads, TCRdb called clonotypes with MiXCR, one entry per CDR3 protein. The sample includes about 490,000 distinct CDR3 sequences, 26% seen only once; the top ten take about 12%. What was sequenced was PBMCs. The receptor set was obtained from a human donor in good health (CMV status not recorded). Some clones in this sample may be carry-over from other donors' samples.

The chain uses TRBV6-1 and TRBJ2-3, with 13 bases aligning to TRBD2. The germline CDR1 and CDR2 sequences are MNHNS and SASEGT. Unmatched junction bases numbered 6, after V lost 4 bases and J lost 5 bases. The CDR3 totals 16 residues. CDR3 in DNA: TGTGCCAGCAGTGGGAGGACTAGCGGGAGCGAAGATACGCAGTATTTT. Protein sequence: CASSGRTSGSEDTQYF.

Comments on this clonotype: The junction departs from germline at one end; a sequencing error may be responsible. The chain joins TRBV5-3 to TRBJ2-3, with TRBD1 identical over 9 bases. TRBV5-3 is marked as an open reading frame, function uncertain. The CDR3 loop spans 17 amino acids. The CDR3 sequence: CASSSKRLDRGGDTQYF. CDR3 DNA: TGTGCCAGCAGCTCGAAACGCCTGGACAGGGGTGGCGATACGCAGTATTTT.

The chain uses TRBV9 and TRBJ1-2; 9 bases align to TRBD1. V gave up 0 bases and J gave up 8 bases; unmatched junction bases: 5. CDR3 length: 14 amino acids. Germline V gene lookup returns CDR1 SGDLS and CDR2 YYNGEE. CDR3 protein: CASSVAQGAYGYTF. The CDR3, as DNA: TGTGCCAGCAGCGTAGCACAGGGGGCTTACGGCTACACCTTC. The whole variable domain, filled in from reference TRBV9 and TRBJ1-2, reads DSGVTQTPKHLITATGQRVTLRCSPRSGDLSVYWYQQSLDQGLQFLIQYYNGEERAKGNILERFSAQQFPDLHSELNLSSLELGDSALYFCASSVAQGAYGYTFGSGTRLTVV.

The V call is TRBV6-2 or TRBV6-3, the J call TRBJ2-5, with TRBD2 matching 10 bases. Trimming cost V 8 bases and J 4 bases; bases outside gene matches: 13. Germline V lookup: CDR1 MNHEY, CDR2 SVGEGT. This CDR3 has 16 residues. The CDR3 loop is CASHEGVRTSGETQYF. The DNA of the CDR3 is TGTGCCAGCCATGAAGGAGTTAGGACTAGCGGAGAGACCCAGTACTTC.

This chain links TRBV2 with TRBJ2-7; D unclear. Looked up from germline, CDR1 is SNHLY and CDR2 is FYNNEI. The CDR3 contains 14 residues. V dropped 6 bases and J dropped 0 bases, with 12 bases sitting between them. CDR3 in amino acids: CASRQQGVSYEQYV. The CDR3 DNA sequence: TGTGCCAGCAGGCAACAAGGAGTCTCCTACGAGCAGTACGTC.

On this clonotype itself: At one of its ends the junction is not consistent with the germline gene, which may arise from a read error. The V gene is TRBV5-3, the J gene TRBJ2-7, with 8 bases matching TRBD2. Being an ORF, TRBV5-3 has a function that is uncertain. The CDR3 covers 15 residues. Written as DNA, the CDR3 is TGTGCCAGCAGCTCCCTGACTAGCGAGACCTACGAGCAGTACTTC. It yields the protein CASSSLTSETYEQYF.

This clonotype occurred once. The chain is built from TRBV28 and TRBJ2-6; D call uncertain. CDR3 size: 15 residues. In germline, CDR1 is MDHEN, CDR2 SYDVKM. Trimming removed 1 base at V and 0 bases at J, with 4 bases between. The CDR3 DNA reads as TGTGCCAGCAGTTTATTGGGCTCTGGGGCCAACGTCCTGACTTTC. Translation: CASSLLGSGANVLTF.

This clonotype was seen many times. The chain joins TRBV7-2 to TRBJ2-7, with 8 positions matching TRBD1. J was trimmed by 2 bases and V by 6 bases; bases with no gene match: 6. The CDR3 has 14 residues. Germline CDR1 reads SGHTA; CDR2 reads FQGNSA. Written as DNA, the CDR3 is TGTGCCAGCAGTCCGGGACAGGCACCCTACGAGCAGTACGTC. This gives the protein CASSPGQAPYEQYV.

The chain joins TRBV7-3 to TRBJ2-1; D is perhaps TRBD2 (6 bases). The CDR3 extends over 16 amino acids. Germline CDR1 reads SGHTA; CDR2 reads FQGTGA. V dropped 6 bases and J dropped 1 base, with 16 bases sitting between them. This CDR3 reads CASSPRDGSSYNEQFF. CDR3 DNA: TGTGCCAGCAGTCCCCGGGACGGGAGTTCCTACAATGAGCAGTTCTTC.

This clonotype has more than one count but fewer than ten. This sequence joins TRBV7-2 and TRBJ2-3; D is uncertain. Germline values: CDR1 SGHTA, CDR2 FQGNSA. The V end was cut by 1 base, the J end by 7 bases, with 21 bases between. The CDR3 sequence is 17 residues long. The CDR3 DNA reads TGTGCCAGCAGCTTAGGCCCCCCCGCCTCCCCTTATAATACGCAGTATTTT. This gives the protein CASSLGPPASPYNTQYF.

The table lists this clonotype with a few counts. The rearrangement uses TRBV6-5 and TRBJ2-6; maybe TRBD1 (6 bases). Germline-derived CDR1 and CDR2 are MNHEY and SVGAGI. This CDR3 region has 19 residues. With 2 bases removed from V and 1 base from J, the gap between germline ends came to 18 bases. CDR3 protein: CASSYRRTDRASGANVLTF. CDR3 DNA sequence: TGTGCCAGCAGTTACCGCCGGACAGATCGTGCTTCTGGGGCCAACGTCCTGACTTTC.

This clonotype came up many times. J is TRBJ2-1 and V is TRBV7-9; TRBD2 matches 7 bases. V lost 7 bases to trimming and J lost 6 bases; unmatched junction nucleotides: 6. CDR1 and CDR2 (germline): SEHNR, FQNEAQ (reference sequence). This CDR3 is built from 13 residues. The CDR3: CASTWREPNEQFF. The CDR3 bases are TGTGCCAGCACGTGGCGGGAGCCCAATGAGCAGTTCTTC.

This clonotype was seen a few times. The rearrangement links TRBV7-6 to TRBJ1-1, with 7 bases aligning to TRBD1. V was clipped by 5 bases and J by 3 bases; unmatched bases: 9. Germline CDR1 is SGHVS and CDR2 is FNYEAQ. The CDR3 loop spans 15 amino acids. CDR3 coding DNA: TGTGCCAGCAGCGGGGAGACAGGGAAGTACACTGAAGCTTTCTTT. Protein sequence: CASSGETGKYTEAFF.

Only a few counts were recorded for this clonotype. The V call is TRBV20-1, the J call TRBJ2-2, with D hard to call. The germline V gene encodes CDR1 DFQATT and CDR2 SNEGSKA (reference sequence). The CDR3 is made up of 13 amino acids. V lost 3 bases and J lost 2, with 7 bases in between. The CDR3 is CSASRVNTGELFF. The CDR3 DNA follows: TGCAGTGCTAGCCGAGTAAACACCGGGGAGCTGTTTTTT.

The chain couples TRBV29-1 to TRBJ1-1; D perhaps matches TRBD1 (6 bases). V was cut by 5 bases and J by 0 bases, with 10 bases left in between. The CDR3 length is 13 residues. The germline V gene has CDR1 SQVTM and CDR2 ANQGSEA. The CDR3: CSVLTGLNTEAFF. The CDR3 nucleotides read TGCAGCGTTCTCACAGGGCTGAACACTGAAGCTTTCTTT.

V usage is TRBV5-4 and J usage is TRBJ2-5; D gene uncertain. V lost 5 bases and J lost 0, with 17 bases in between. Per germline, CDR1 SGHNT and CDR2 YYREEE (reference sequence). The CDR3 spans 16 residues. The CDR3 is CASRLSAGEYQETQYF. The CDR3 nucleotides are TGTGCCAGCAGATTGTCGGCAGGAGAGTACCAAGAGACCCAGTACTTC.

The CDR3 loop is CASSLEYRSTEAFF. The CDR3 DNA sequence: TGTGCCAGCAGCTTAGAGTATCGGAGCACTGAAGCTTTCTTT. This chain joins TRBV11-2 and TRBJ1-1, with D unclear. The CDR3 consists of 14 residues. Germline V gives CDR1 SGHAT, CDR2 FQNNGV. Trimming pared 0 bases from V and 4 bases from J, leaving 9 bases between.

The rearrangement uses TRBV10-3 and TRBJ2-3; TRBD1 might be the D (5 bases). Germline CDR1 reads ENHRY; CDR2 reads SYGVKD. The CDR3 is made up of 14 amino acids. Trimming left V 6 bases short and J 1 base short, with 11 bases between. The CDR3, as DNA: TGTGCCATCAGGGGGCCAGGGCGCACAGATACGCAGTATTTT. The encoded protein is CAIRGPGRTDTQYF.

This clonotype was observed many times. The genes are TRBV6-5 and TRBJ2-1; D remains ambiguous. Trimming shortened V by 0 bases and J by 0 bases, and 12 bases separated the two germline ends. The V gene's germline CDR1 is MNHEY and CDR2 SVGAGI. There are 17 residues in the CDR3. In nucleotides, the CDR3 is TGTGCCAGCAGTTACTCGATAGTTCGACCCTCCTACAATGAGCAGTTCTTC. Amino acids: CASSYSIVRPSYNEQFF.

This clonotype came up many times. This chain uses TRBV7-8 with TRBJ2-7, with no clear D. The CDR3 loop spans 15 amino acids. With 3 bases removed from V and 0 bases from J, the gap between germline ends came to 12 bases. Germline CDR1 SGHVS, CDR2 FQNEAQ. For the CDR3, the DNA is TGTGCCAGCAGCTTGGAAGGGCAAAGCTCCTACGAGCAGTACTTC. Its translation: CASSLEGQSSYEQYF.